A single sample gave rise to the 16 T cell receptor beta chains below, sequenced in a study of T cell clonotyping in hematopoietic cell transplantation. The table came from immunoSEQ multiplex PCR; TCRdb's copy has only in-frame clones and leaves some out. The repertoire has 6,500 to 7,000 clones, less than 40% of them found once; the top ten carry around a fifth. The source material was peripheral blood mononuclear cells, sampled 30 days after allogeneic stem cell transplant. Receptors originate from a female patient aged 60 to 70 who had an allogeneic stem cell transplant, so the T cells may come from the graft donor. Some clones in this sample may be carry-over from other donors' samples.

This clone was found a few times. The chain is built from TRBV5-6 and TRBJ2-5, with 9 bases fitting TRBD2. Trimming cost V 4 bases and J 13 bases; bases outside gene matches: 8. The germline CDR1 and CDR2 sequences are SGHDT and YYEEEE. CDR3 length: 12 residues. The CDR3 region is CASSNTGTSRYF. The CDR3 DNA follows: TGTGCCAGCAGCAACACCGGGACTAGCCGGTACTTC.

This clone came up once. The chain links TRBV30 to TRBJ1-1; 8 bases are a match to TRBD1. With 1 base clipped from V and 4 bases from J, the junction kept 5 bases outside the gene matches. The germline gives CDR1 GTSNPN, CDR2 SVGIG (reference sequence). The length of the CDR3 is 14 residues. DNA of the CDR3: TGTGCCTGGAGTGATGGACAGGGAGGCACTGAAGCTTTCTTT. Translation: CAWSDGQGGTEAFF. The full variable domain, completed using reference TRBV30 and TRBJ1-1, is SQTIHQWPATLVQPVGSPLSLECTVEGTSNPNLYWYRQAAGRGLQLLFYSVGIGQISSEVPQNLSASRPQDRQFILSSKKLLLSDSGFYLCAWSDGQGGTEAFFGQGTRLTVV.

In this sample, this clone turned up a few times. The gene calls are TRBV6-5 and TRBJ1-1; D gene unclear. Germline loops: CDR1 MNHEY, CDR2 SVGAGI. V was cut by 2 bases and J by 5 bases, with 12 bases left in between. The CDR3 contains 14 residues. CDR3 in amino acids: CASSYNEVVTEAFF. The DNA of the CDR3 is TGTGCCAGCAGTTACAATGAGGTTGTGACTGAAGCTTTCTTT.

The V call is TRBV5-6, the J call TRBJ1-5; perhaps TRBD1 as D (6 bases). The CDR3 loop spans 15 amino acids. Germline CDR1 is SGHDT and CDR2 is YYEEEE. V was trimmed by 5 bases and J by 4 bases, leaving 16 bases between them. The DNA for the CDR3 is TGTGCCAGCAGATTCTGGGGGGCTGTGAATCAGCCCCAGCATTTT. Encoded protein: CASRFWGAVNQPQHF.

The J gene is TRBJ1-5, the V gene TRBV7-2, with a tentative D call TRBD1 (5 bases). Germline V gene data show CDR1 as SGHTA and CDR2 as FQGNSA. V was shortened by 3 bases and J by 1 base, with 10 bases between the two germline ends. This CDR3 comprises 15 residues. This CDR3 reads CASSLEDTSNQPQHF. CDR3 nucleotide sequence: TGTGCCAGCAGCTTGGAGGACACGAGCAATCAGCCCCAGCATTTT.

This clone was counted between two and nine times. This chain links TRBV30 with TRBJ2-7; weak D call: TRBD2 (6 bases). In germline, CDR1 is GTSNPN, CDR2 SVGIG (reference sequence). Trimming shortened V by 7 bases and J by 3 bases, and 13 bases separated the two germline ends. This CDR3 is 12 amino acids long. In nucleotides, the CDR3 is TGTGCCTCCGAGGGGACTCGCTACGAGCAGTACTTC. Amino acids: CASEGTRYEQYF.

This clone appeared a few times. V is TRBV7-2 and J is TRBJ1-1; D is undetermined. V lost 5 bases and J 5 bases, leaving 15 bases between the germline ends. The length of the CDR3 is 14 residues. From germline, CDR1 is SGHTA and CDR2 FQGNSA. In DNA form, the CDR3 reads TGTGCCAGCAGCCCGCGGACGGGAGGGACTGAAGCTTTCTTT. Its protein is CASSPRTGGTEAFF.

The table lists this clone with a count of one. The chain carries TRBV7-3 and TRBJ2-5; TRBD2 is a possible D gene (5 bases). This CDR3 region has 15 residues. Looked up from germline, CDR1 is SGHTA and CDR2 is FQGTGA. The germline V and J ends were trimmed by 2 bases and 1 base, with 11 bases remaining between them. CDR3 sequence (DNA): TGTGCCAGCAGCTTAGCCGGAGGTTCCCAAGAGACCCAGTACTTC. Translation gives CASSLAGGSQETQYF.

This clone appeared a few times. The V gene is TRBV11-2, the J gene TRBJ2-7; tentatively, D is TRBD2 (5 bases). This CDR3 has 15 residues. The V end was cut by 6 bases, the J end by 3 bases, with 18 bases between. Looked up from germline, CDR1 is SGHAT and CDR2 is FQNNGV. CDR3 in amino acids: CASSSWTRHLYEQYF. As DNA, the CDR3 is TGTGCCAGCAGTTCGTGGACTCGCCACCTCTACGAGCAGTACTTC. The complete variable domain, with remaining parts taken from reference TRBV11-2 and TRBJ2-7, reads EAGVAQSPRYKIIEKRQSVAFWCNPISGHATLYWYQQILGQGPKLLIQFQNNGVVDDSQLPKDRFSAERLKGVDSTLKIQPAKLEDSAVYLCASSSWTRHLYEQYFGPGTRLTVT.

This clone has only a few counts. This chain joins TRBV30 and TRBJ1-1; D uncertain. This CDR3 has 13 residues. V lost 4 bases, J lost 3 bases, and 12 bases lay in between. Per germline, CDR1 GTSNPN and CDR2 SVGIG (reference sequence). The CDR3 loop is CAWNTKWDTEAFF. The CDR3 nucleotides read TGTGCCTGGAACACCAAATGGGACACTGAAGCTTTCTTT.

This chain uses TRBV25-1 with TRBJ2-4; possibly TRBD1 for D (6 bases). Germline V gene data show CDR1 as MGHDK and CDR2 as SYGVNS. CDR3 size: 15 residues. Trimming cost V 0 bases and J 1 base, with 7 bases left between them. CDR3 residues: CASSEYTGAKNIQYF. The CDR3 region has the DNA TGTGCCAGCAGTGAATATACAGGGGCCAAAAACATTCAGTACTTC.

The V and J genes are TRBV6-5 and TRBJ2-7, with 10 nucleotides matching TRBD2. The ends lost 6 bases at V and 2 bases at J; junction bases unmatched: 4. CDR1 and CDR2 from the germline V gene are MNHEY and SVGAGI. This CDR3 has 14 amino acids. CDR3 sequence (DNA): TGTGCCAGCAGGAGCGGGGGGGATACCTACGAGCAGTACTTC. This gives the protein CASRSGGDTYEQYF.

In nucleotides, the CDR3 is TGCAGCGCATCCCGGGACAGGGGTTCCTACGAGCAGTACTTC. Its protein is CSASRDRGSYEQYF. The chain carries TRBV29-1 and TRBJ2-7; 10 bases match TRBD1. The CDR3 consists of 14 residues. V dropped 7 bases and J dropped 1; count of bases not matched to a gene: 7. Germline CDR1 is SQVTM and CDR2 is ANQGSEA.

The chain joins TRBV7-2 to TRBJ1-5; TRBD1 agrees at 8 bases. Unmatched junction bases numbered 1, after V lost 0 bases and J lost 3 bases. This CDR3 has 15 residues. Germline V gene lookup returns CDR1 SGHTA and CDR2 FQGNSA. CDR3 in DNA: TGTGCCAGCAGCTTAGCCAGGGGGCCCAATCAGCCCCAGCATTTT. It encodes CASSLARGPNQPQHF.

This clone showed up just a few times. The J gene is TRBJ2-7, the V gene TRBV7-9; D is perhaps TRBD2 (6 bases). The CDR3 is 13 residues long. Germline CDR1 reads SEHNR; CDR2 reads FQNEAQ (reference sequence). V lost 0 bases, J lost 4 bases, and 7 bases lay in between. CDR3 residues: CASSLAGGYEQYF. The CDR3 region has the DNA TGTGCCAGCAGCTTAGCGGGAGGATACGAGCAGTACTTC. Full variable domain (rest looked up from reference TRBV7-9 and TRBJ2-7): DTGVSQNPRHKITKRGQNVTFRCDPISEHNRLYWYRQTLGQGPEFLTYFQNEAQLEKSRLLSDRFSAERPKGSFSTLEIQRTEQGDSAMYLCASSLAGGYEQYFGPGTRLTVT.

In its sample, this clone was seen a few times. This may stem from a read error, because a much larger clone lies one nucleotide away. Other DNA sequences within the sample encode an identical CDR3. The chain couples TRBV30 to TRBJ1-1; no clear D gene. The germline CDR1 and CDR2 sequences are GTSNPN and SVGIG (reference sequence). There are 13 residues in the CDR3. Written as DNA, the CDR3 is TGTGCCTGGTCCCTTAGCCCAAACACTGAAGCTTTCTTC. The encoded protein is CAWSLSPNTEAFF.